Each of the 19 T cell receptor beta chains below was sequenced from the same sample in a study of blood T cell repertoires in COVID-19 (dated by TCRdb to 2018 to 2021). The library was generated by the immunoSEQ multiplex PCR assay. Held by TCRdb, this immuneACCESS table contains in-frame sequences only and omits some clones. Under half of the omission traces to an unresolved V gene where checked; the cause of the rest is unknown. The sample profile shows over 200,000 clones; roughly 87% of them were found once. Over 9% of the sample is held by the ten biggest clonotypes. Sequencing was carried out using PBMCs or T cells enriched from blood (not recorded which). The receptors were sampled from a man aged 18 to 30 with acute COVID-19.

This chain connects TRBV4-1 to TRBJ1-6; weak D call: TRBD1 (5 bases). Germline CDR1 is MGHRA and CDR2 is YSYEKL. CDR3 length: 15 amino acids. V shed 6 bases and J shed 7 bases, with 16 bases lying between them. Written as DNA, the CDR3 is TGCGCCAGCAGGGGGGAGGCGGCCCTAAATTCACCCCTCCACTTT. Its translation is CASRGEAALNSPLHF.

This clone was counted a single time. The chain employs TRBV6-2 or TRBV6-3 and TRBJ2-7, with TRBD2 matching 13 bases. The CDR3 loop spans 14 amino acids. Germline trimming cut 5 bases from V and 7 bases from J; bases unmatched to any gene: 5. Germline assignment: CDR1 MNHEY and CDR2 SVGEGT. Here the CDR3 DNA reads TGTGCCAGCAGTAAACTAGCGGGAGGGGAAGAGCAGTACTTC. Translating it yields CASSKLAGGEEQYF.

The chain recombines TRBV5-6 with TRBJ2-1, with 9 nucleotides matching TRBD2. This CDR3 has 15 residues. V lost 4 bases and J lost 7; bases outside the gene matches: 9. CDR1 SGHDT and CDR2 YYEEEE come from the germline V gene. Here the CDR3 DNA reads TGTGCCAGCAGCCGCCTTGCGGGAGGGTGGAATGAGCAGTTCTTC. Protein product: CASSRLAGGWNEQFF.

This clone rates as medium-sized. The chain recombines TRBV6-4 with TRBJ2-7; 13 nucleotides agree with TRBD2. The V and J ends lost 5 bases and 3 bases, in that order; junction bases with no gene match: 1. Germline-derived CDR1 and CDR2 are MRHNA and SNTAGT. This CDR3 comprises 14 residues. CDR3 nucleotide sequence: TGTGCCAGCAGTAGGACTAGCGGGGGCTACGAGCAGTACTTC. Protein: CASSRTSGGYEQYF.

The CDR3 loop reads CASSGQPNYGYTF. DNA for the CDR3: TGTGCCAGCAGTGGACAGCCAAACTATGGCTACACCTTC. The chain combines TRBV12-3 or TRBV12-4 with TRBJ1-2, with a tentative D call TRBD1 (6 bases). This CDR3 spans 13 amino acids. Between the trimmed V and J ends, which lost 5 bases and 2 bases, there was a span of 9 bases.

CDR3 in amino acids: CAMAQGSHEKLFF. In nucleotides, the CDR3 is TGTGCCATGGCCCAGGGTTCTCATGAAAAACTGTTTTTT. V gene TRBV2 combines with J gene TRBJ1-4; D perhaps matches TRBD1 (5 bases). This CDR3 has 13 amino acids. V was cut by 10 bases and J by 6 bases, with 15 bases left in between. The germline V gene encodes CDR1 SNHLY and CDR2 FYNNEI. Full variable domain (missing parts from reference TRBV2 and TRBJ1-4): EPEVTQTPSHQVTQMGQEVILRCVPISNHLYFYWYRQILGQKVEFLVSFYNNEISEKSEIFDDQFSVERPDGSNFTLKIRSTKLEDSAMYFCAMAQGSHEKLFFGSGTQLSVL.

V and J are TRBV27 and TRBJ2-3, with a tentative D call TRBD2 (5 bases). The CDR3 is 15 amino acids. Germline CDR1 MNHEY, CDR2 SMNVEV (reference sequence). Trimming pared 3 bases from V and 6 bases from J, leaving 16 bases between. The DNA for the CDR3 is TGTGCCAGCAGTTTGTCGCCCTACTCGGGGGATACGCAGTATTTT. As protein: CASSLSPYSGDTQYF.

This clone was seen a single time. The V gene is TRBV28, the J gene TRBJ1-6; perhaps TRBD1 as D (5 bases). The CDR3 length is 14 residues. Germline values: CDR1 MDHEN, CDR2 SYDVKM. Deletions cut 7 bases from V and 4 bases from J, with 11 bases between. For the CDR3, the DNA is TGTGCCAGCACCTCGGGGGTGTATAATTCACCCCTCCACTTT. Translated, it gives CASTSGVYNSPLHF.

The chain has TRBV24-1 and TRBJ2-5, with 7 bases that match TRBD2. The junction had 4 bases not matched to a gene; V was cut back by 0 bases and J by 1 base. Germline values: CDR1 KGHDR, CDR2 SFDVKD. There are 16 residues in the CDR3. CDR3 DNA sequence: TGTGCCACCAGTGATTTGCACCCTAGCGGCCAAGAGACCCAGTACTTC. It encodes CATSDLHPSGQETQYF.

J is TRBJ2-1 and V is TRBV24-1; a possible D gene is TRBD2 (5 bases). This CDR3 has 13 residues. The germline V gene has CDR1 KGHDR and CDR2 SFDVKD. V lost 5 bases and J 10 bases, leaving 14 bases between the germline ends. Here the CDR3 reads CATSGASPKEQFF. The DNA for the CDR3 is TGTGCCACCAGTGGGGCTAGCCCCAAGGAGCAGTTCTTC.

This rearrangement joins TRBV25-1 to TRBJ2-3, with D perhaps matching TRBD2 (5 bases). This CDR3 has 18 residues. The ends were cut back, 2 bases at V and 0 bases at J, with 18 bases in the middle. The germline V gene has CDR1 MGHDK and CDR2 SYGVNS. The DNA for the CDR3 is TGTGCCAGCAGTGAACCACCCCTCTTGAGGACTAGCACAGATACGCAGTATTTT. Its translation is CASSEPPLLRTSTDTQYF. Full variable domain (outside the CDR3, taken from reference TRBV25-1 and TRBJ2-3): EADIYQTPRYLVIGTGKKITLECSQTMGHDKMYWYQQDPGMELHLIHYSYGVNSTEKGDLSSESTVSRIRTEHFPLTLESARPSHTSQYLCASSEPPLLRTSTDTQYFGPGTRLTVL.

With respect to this clone: Other DNA sequences in the sample encode the same CDR3. The V and J genes are TRBV5-1 and TRBJ2-2; 9 bases are shared with TRBD2. Losses at the gene ends were 6 bases for V and 4 bases for J; bases not matched to a gene: 7. CDR1 is SGHRS, CDR2 YFSETQ, per germline. The CDR3 length is 15 residues. The CDR3 DNA reads as TGCGCCAGCACCATCGCGGGGGGGGCCACCGGGGAGCTGTTTTTT. It yields the protein CASTIAGGATGELFF.

The V gene is TRBV11-1, the J gene TRBJ2-7, with D perhaps TRBD2 (6 bases). V was pared by 4 bases and J by 3 bases, with 13 bases between. The CDR3 spans 14 residues. Germline V gene sequence: CDR1 SGHAT, CDR2 FQDESV (reference sequence). The CDR3 loop reads CASSSTAGSYEQYF. The CDR3 DNA is TGTGCCAGCAGCTCAACTGCCGGGAGCTACGAGCAGTACTTC.

The chain recombines TRBV19 with TRBJ2-5; 8 bases line up with TRBD2. Germline V gives CDR1 LNHDA, CDR2 SQIVND (reference sequence). V shed 3 bases and J 2 bases; nucleotides not matched to a gene: 5. The CDR3 is 15 amino acids. CDR3 loop: CASSILAGLQETQYF. CDR3 nucleotide sequence: TGTGCCAGTAGTATTTTAGCGGGATTACAAGAGACCCAGTACTTC.

This clone was observed a single time. The genes are TRBV10-1 and TRBJ2-5; 11 bases align to TRBD2. Germline loops: CDR1 WNHNN, CDR2 SYGVQD (reference sequence). This CDR3 is 18 amino acids long. After removal of 5 bases from V and 2 bases from J, the junction contained 13 bases not matched to a gene. CDR3 in amino acids: CASSRGGTSGSGQETQYF. In DNA, the CDR3 is TGCGCCAGCAGTCGGGGGGGCACTAGCGGGAGTGGACAAGAGACCCAGTACTTC.

The chain couples TRBV6-5 to TRBJ2-7; no reliable D call. This CDR3 spans 11 amino acids. The V gene's germline CDR1 is MNHEY and CDR2 SVGAGI. Trimming took off 6 bases at V and 2 bases at J, with 5 bases between the two ends. This CDR3 is CASSRAYEQYF. The CDR3 DNA sequence: TGTGCCAGCAGCCGCGCCTACGAGCAGTACTTC.

This clone came up a few times. CDR3 bases: TGTGCCAGCAGACCAGGGACAACAGCTTTCTTT. The encoded protein is CASRPGTTAFF. V and J are TRBV2 and TRBJ1-1, with D possibly matching TRBD1 (6 bases). The CDR3 loop spans 11 amino acids. Trimming took off 6 bases at V and 10 bases at J, with 12 bases between the two ends. Germline V gene lookup returns CDR1 SNHLY and CDR2 FYNNEI.

The CDR3 DNA sequence: TGTGCCAGCAGCATACTCCCGGGACTAGCGGGAGTTTATTACAATGAGCAGTTCTTC. This encodes CASSILPGLAGVYYNEQFF. The V gene is TRBV7-9, the J gene TRBJ2-1; 14 nucleotides agree with TRBD2. The junction had 13 bases not matched to a gene; V was cut back by 5 bases and J by 4 bases. Germline CDR1 SEHNR, CDR2 FQNEAQ (reference sequence). This CDR3 is built from 19 residues. Full variable domain (remainder filled in from reference TRBV7-9 and TRBJ2-1): DTGVSQNPRHKITKRGQNVTFRCDPISEHNRLYWYRQTLGQGPEFLTYFQNEAQLEKSRLLSDRFSAERPKGSFSTLEIQRTEQGDSAMYLCASSILPGLAGVYYNEQFFGPGTRLTVL.

The V and J genes are TRBV30 and TRBJ1-5, with a weak D call TRBD1 (6 bases). Trimming removed 4 bases from V and 5 bases from J, with 15 bases in between. The germline CDR1 and CDR2 sequences are GTSNPN and SVGIG (reference sequence). The CDR3 covers 14 residues. The CDR3 bases are TGTGCCTGGACCCCGGGACAAGGAGATCAGCCCCAGCATTTT. This translates into CAWTPGQGDQPQHF.